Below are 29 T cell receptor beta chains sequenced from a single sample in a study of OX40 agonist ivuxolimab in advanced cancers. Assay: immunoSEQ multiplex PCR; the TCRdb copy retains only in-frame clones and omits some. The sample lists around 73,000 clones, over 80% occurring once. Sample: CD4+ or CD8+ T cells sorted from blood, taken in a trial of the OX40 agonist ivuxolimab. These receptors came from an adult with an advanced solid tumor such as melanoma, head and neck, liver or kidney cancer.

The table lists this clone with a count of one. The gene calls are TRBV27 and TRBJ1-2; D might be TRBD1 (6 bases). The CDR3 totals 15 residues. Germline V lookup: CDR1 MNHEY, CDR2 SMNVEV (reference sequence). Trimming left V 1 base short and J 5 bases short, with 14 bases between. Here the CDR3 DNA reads TGTGCCAGCAGTTTATACAGGGAAGATCCATATGGCTACACCTTC. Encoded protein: CASSLYREDPYGYTF.

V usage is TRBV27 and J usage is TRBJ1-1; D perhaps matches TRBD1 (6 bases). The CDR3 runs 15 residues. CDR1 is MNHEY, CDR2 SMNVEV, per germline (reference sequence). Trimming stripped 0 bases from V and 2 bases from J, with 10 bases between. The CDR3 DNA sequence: TGTGCCAGCAGTTTATCAAGGGGGGTTAACACTGAAGCTTTCTTT. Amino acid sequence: CASSLSRGVNTEAFF.

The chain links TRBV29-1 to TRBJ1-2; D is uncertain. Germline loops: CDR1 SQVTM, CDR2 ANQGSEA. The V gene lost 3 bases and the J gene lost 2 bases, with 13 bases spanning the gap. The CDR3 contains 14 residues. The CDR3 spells CSVDSPGVNYGYTF. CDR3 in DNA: TGCAGCGTTGATTCGCCAGGAGTGAACTATGGCTACACCTTC.

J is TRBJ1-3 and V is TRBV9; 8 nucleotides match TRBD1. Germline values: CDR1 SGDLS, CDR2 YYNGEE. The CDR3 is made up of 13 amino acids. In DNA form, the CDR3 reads TGTGCGAGCGACAGGGGCGCTGGAAACACCATATATTTT. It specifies CASDRGAGNTIYF.

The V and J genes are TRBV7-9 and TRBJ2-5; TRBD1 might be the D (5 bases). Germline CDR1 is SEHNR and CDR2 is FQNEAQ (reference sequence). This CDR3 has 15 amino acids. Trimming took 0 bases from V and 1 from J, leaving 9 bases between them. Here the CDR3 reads CASSLAPDSQETQYF. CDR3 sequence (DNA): TGTGCCAGCAGCTTAGCGCCTGACAGCCAAGAGACCCAGTACTTC.

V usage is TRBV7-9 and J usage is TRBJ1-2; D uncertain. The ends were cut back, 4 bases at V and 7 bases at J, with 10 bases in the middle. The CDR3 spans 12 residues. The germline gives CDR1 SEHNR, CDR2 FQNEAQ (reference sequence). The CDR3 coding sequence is TGTGCCAGCAGCTCCCCGCGGGGTGGCTACACCTTC. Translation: CASSSPRGGYTF.

CDR3 in amino acids: CASSQSWVAEGSPLHF. CDR3 coding DNA: TGTGCCAGCAGCCAGTCGTGGGTGGCGGAAGGTTCACCCCTCCACTTT. The J gene is TRBJ1-6, the V gene TRBV4-2; D gene uncertain. The ends were cut back, 3 bases at V and 9 bases at J, with 18 bases in the middle. The germline V gene encodes CDR1 LGHNA and CDR2 YNFKEQ. The CDR3 contains 16 residues.

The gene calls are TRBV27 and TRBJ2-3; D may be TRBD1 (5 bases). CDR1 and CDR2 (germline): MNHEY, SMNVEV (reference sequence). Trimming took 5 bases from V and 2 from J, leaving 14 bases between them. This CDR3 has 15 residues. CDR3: CASSPPRETTDTQYF. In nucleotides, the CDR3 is TGTGCCAGCAGTCCCCCCAGGGAAACCACAGATACGCAGTATTTT.

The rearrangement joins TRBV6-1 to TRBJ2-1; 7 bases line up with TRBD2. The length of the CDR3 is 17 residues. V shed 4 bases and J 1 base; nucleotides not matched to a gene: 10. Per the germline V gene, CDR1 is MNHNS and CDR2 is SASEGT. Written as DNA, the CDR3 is TGTGCCAGCAGTGCTCTCAGGGCGGGGGATTCCTACAATGAGCAGTTCTTC. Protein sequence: CASSALRAGDSYNEQFF.

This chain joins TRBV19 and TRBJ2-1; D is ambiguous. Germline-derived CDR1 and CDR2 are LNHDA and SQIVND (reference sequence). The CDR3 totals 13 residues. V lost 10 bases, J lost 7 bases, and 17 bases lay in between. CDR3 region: CATDMGLGNEQFF. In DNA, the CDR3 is TGTGCCACCGATATGGGCCTCGGGAATGAGCAGTTCTTC.

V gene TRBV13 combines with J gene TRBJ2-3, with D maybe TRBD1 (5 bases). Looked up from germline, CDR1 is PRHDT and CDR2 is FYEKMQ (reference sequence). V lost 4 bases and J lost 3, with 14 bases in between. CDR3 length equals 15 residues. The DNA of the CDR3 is TGTGCCAGCAGCTCCTCAGGGTTAGGTACAGATACGCAGTATTTT. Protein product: CASSSSGLGTDTQYF.

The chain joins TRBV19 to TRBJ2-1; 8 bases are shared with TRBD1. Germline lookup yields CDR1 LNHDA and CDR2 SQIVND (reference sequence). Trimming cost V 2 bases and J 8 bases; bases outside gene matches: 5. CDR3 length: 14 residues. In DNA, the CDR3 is TGTGCCAGTAGTATAACCCCAGGGGGCTATGAGCAGTTCTTC. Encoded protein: CASSITPGGYEQFF.

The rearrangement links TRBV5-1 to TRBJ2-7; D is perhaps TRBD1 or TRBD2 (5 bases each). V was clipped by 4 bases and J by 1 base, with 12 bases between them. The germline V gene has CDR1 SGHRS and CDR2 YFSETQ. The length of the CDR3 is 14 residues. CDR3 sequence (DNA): TGCGCCAGCAGCAACCGGGACCGATCCTACGAGCAGTACTTC. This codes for CASSNRDRSYEQYF.

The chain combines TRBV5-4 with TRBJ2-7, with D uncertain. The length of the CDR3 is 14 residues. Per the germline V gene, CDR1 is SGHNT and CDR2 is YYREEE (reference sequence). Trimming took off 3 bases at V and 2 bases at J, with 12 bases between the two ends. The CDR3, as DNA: TGTGCCAGCAGCTATTCGGGCACCACCTACGAGCAGTACTTC. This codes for CASSYSGTTYEQYF.

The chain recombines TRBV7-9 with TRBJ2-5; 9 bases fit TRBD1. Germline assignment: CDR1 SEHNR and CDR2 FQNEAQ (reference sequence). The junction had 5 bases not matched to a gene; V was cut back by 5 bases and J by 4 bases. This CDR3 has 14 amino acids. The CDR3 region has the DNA TGTGCCAGCAGCCGGACAGGGGTGGGAGAGACCCAGTACTTC. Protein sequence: CASSRTGVGETQYF.

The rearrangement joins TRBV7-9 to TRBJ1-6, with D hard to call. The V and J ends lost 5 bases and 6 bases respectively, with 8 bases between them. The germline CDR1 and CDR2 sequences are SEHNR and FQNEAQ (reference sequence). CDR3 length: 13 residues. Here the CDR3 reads CASSDPFNSPLHF. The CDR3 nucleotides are TGTGCCAGCAGCGACCCATTTAATTCACCCCTCCACTTT.

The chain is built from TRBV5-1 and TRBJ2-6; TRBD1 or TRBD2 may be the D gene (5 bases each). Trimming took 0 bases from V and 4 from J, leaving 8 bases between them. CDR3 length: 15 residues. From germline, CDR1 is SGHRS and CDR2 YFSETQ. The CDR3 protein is CASSLEGTGANVLTF. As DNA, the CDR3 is TGCGCCAGCAGCTTGGAGGGGACCGGGGCCAACGTCCTGACTTTC.

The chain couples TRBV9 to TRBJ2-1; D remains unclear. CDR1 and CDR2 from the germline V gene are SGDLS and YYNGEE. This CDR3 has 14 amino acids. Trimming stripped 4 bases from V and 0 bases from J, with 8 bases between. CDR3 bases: TGTGCCAGCAGCCCCCTCCGCTCCTACAATGAGCAGTTCTTC. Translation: CASSPLRSYNEQFF.

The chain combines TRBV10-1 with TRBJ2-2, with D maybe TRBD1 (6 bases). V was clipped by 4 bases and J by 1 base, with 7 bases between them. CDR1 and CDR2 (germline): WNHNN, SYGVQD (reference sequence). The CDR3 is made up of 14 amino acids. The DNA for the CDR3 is TGCGCCAGCAGTGGGACAGTGAACACCGGGGAGCTGTTTTTT. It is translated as CASSGTVNTGELFF.

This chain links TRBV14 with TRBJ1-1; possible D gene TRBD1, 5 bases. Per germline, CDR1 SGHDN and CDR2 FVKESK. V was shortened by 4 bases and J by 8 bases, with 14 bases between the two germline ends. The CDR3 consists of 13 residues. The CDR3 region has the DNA TGTGCCAGCAGCCTAAGTGGGGACGACGAAGCTTTCTTT. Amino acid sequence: CASSLSGDDEAFF.

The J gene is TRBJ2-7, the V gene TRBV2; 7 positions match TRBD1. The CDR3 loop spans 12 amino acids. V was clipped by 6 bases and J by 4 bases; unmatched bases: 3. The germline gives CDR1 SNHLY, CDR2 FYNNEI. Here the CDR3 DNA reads TGTGCCAGCAGGGGGGACAGATACGAGCAGTACTTC. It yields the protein CASRGDRYEQYF.

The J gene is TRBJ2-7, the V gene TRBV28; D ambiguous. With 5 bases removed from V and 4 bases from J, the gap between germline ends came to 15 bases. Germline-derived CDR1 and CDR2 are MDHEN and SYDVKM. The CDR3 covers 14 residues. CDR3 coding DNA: TGTGCCAGCAGTCCACTCCTGGGGTGGTACGAGCAGTACTTC. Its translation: CASSPLLGWYEQYF.

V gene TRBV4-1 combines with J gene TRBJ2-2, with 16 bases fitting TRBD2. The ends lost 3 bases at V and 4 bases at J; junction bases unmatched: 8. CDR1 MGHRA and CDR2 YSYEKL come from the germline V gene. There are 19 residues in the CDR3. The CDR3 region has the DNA TGCGCCAGCAGCCACGGGACTAGCGGGAGGGCCGAGATCACCGGGGAGCTGTTTTTT. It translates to CASSHGTSGRAEITGELFF.

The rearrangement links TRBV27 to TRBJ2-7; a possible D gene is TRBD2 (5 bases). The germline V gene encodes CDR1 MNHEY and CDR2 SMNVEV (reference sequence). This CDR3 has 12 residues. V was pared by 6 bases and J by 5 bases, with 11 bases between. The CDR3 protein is CASSPNGDEQYF. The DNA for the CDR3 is TGTGCCAGCAGCCCCAACGGGGACGAGCAGTACTTC.

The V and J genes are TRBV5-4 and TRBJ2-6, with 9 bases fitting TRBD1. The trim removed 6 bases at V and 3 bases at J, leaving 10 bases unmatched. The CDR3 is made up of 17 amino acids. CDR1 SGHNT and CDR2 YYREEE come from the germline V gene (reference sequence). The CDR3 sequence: CASTGTGTTSGANVLTF. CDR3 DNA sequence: TGTGCCAGCACCGGGACAGGGACTACCAGTGGGGCCAACGTCCTGACTTTC.

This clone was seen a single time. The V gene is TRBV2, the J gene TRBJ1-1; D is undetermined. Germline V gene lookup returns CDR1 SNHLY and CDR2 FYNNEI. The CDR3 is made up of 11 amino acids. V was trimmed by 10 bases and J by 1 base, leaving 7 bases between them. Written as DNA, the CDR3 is TGTGCCATTACTTCGAACACTGAAGCTTTCTTT. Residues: CAITSNTEAFF.

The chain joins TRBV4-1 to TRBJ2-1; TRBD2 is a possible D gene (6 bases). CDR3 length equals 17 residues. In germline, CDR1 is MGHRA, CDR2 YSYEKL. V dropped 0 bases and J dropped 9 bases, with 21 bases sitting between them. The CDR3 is CASSQELVLAPRGEQFF. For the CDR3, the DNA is TGCGCCAGCAGCCAAGAACTCGTGCTAGCGCCCCGAGGTGAGCAGTTCTTC.

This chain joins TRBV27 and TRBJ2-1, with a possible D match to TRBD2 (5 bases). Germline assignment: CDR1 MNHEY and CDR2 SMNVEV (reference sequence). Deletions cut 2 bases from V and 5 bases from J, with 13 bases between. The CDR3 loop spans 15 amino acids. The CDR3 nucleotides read TGTGCCAGCAGTTTAACCTCCCCAGCGGACAATGAGCAGTTCTTC. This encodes CASSLTSPADNEQFF.

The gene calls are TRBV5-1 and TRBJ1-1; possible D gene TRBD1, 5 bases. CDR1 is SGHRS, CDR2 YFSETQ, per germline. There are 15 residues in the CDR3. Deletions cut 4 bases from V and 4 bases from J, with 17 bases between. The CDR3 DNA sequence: TGCGCCAGCAGCGAGGGACCGGCCGATGGCACTGAAGCTTTCTTT. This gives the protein CASSEGPADGTEAFF.